The 28 T cell receptor beta chains given below trace back to one sample, sequenced in a study of response to subunit inactivated influenza vaccine. Each CDR3 protein is one row after TCRdb ran MiXCR on the RT-PCR reads. The data hold 500,000 to 700,000 distinct CDR3 sequences, with approximately 20% observed a single time. Separately, the same data were catalogued under a study of T cells expressing NK-cell markers. This second study notes: TCR beta cDNA was made by 5'RACE template switching with UMIs.

The sample here was CD4+ T cells sorted from PBMCs, taken about 13 days after vaccination. The source of these receptors is a man between 50 and 59 years old who received an inactivated influenza vaccine.

The chain employs TRBV7-2 and TRBJ2-7; D is undetermined. CDR3 length: 11 amino acids. V lost 5 bases, J lost 7 bases, and 9 bases lay in between. Germline V gene lookup returns CDR1 SGHTA and CDR2 FQGNSA. The CDR3 sequence: CASSPQGEQYF. CDR3 bases: TGTGCCAGCAGCCCCCAAGGGGAGCAGTACTTC.

The rearrangement uses TRBV7-2 and TRBJ2-3; D is undetermined. Germline V gene lookup returns CDR1 SGHTA and CDR2 FQGNSA. This CDR3 has 16 residues. V was clipped by 1 base and J by 0 bases, with 11 bases between them. The CDR3 protein is CASSLGSSRSTDTQYF. CDR3 nucleotide sequence: TGTGCCAGCAGCTTAGGGAGTAGCAGAAGCACAGATACGCAGTATTTT.

The V call is TRBV14, the J call TRBJ2-7, with D maybe TRBD2 (6 bases). V dropped 2 bases and J dropped 0 bases, with 11 bases sitting between them. Germline V gene lookup returns CDR1 SGHDN and CDR2 FVKESK. This CDR3 contains 15 residues. CDR3 protein: CASSQIGTGSYEQYF. The CDR3, as DNA: TGTGCCAGCAGCCAAATCGGGACTGGCTCCTACGAGCAGTACTTC.

This clonotype was counted ten times or more. The chain uses TRBV6-5 and TRBJ2-1, with 7 bases aligning to TRBD2. Germline CDR1 is MNHEY and CDR2 is SVGAGI. The CDR3 extends over 15 amino acids. The ends lost 6 bases at V and 4 bases at J; junction bases unmatched: 9. The CDR3 loop is CASSFTSEGYNEQFF. The CDR3, as DNA: TGTGCCAGCAGCTTTACTAGCGAAGGGTACAATGAGCAGTTCTTC.

This clonotype was seen only a few times. V and J are TRBV28 and TRBJ2-7, with a tentative D call TRBD1 (5 bases). The CDR3 runs 17 residues. Deletions cut 6 bases from V and 0 bases from J, with 21 bases between. CDR1 MDHEN and CDR2 SYDVKM come from the germline V gene. The CDR3 region is CASRKGIRARSSYEQYF. The CDR3 bases are TGTGCCAGCAGAAAGGGGATCAGGGCGCGAAGCTCCTACGAGCAGTACTTC.

This chain joins TRBV20-1 and TRBJ2-7; 8 bases fit TRBD1. Per the germline V gene, CDR1 is DFQATT and CDR2 is SNEGSKA (reference sequence). The CDR3 loop spans 14 amino acids. With 4 bases clipped from V and 3 bases from J, the junction kept 8 bases outside the gene matches. The CDR3 DNA is TGCAGTGCTACACTTGACAGGGGTAACTACGAGCAGTACTTC. Translating gives CSATLDRGNYEQYF.

This clonotype has only a few counts. Here the CDR3 reads CASSLTYTGGRGTDTQYF. The CDR3, as DNA: TGCGCCAGCAGCCTAACATACACAGGTGGCCGTGGCACAGATACGCAGTATTTT. This chain joins TRBV4-3 and TRBJ2-3, with D possibly matching TRBD1 (5 bases). Trimming removed 4 bases at V and 1 base at J, with 21 bases between. This CDR3 is 18 amino acids long. Looked up from germline, CDR1 is LGHNA and CDR2 is YSLEER.

This clonotype was observed a handful of times. The V and J genes are TRBV29-1 and TRBJ2-5; unclear D gene. Germline values: CDR1 SQVTM, CDR2 ANQGSEA. This CDR3 comprises 12 residues. The V and J ends lost 1 base and 3 bases respectively, with 6 bases between them. The CDR3: CSVEVQKETQYF. CDR3 in DNA: TGCAGCGTTGAAGTTCAGAAAGAGACCCAGTACTTC.

The gene calls are TRBV5-6 and TRBJ2-2, with 13 bases identical to TRBD2. The CDR3 totals 15 residues. The germline V gene has CDR1 SGHDT and CDR2 YYEEEE. V shed 4 bases and J 6 bases; nucleotides not matched to a gene: 3. CDR3 DNA sequence: TGTGCCAGCAGCCCGGGACTAGCGGGGCCCGGGGAGCTGTTTTTT. It encodes CASSPGLAGPGELFF. The whole variable domain, filled in from reference TRBV5-6 and TRBJ2-2, reads DAGVTQSPTHLIKTRGQQVTLRCSPKSGHDTVSWYQQALGQGPQFIFQYYEEEERQRGNFPDRFSGHQFPNYSSELNVNALLLGDSALYLCASSPGLAGPGELFFGEGSRLTVL.

V gene TRBV5-1 combines with J gene TRBJ2-1; D unresolved. V was clipped by 0 bases and J by 0 bases, with 10 bases between them. Looked up from germline, CDR1 is SGHRS and CDR2 is YFSETQ. The CDR3 spans 16 residues. The CDR3 nucleotides read TGCGCCAGCAGCTTGGATGGGATAATCTCCTACAATGAGCAGTTCTTC. Translated: CASSLDGIISYNEQFF.

This clonotype was counted only a few times. V gene TRBV12-3 or TRBV12-4 combines with J gene TRBJ2-1, with 13 nucleotides matching TRBD2. V shed 6 bases, J shed 5 bases, and the junction held 10 bases outside the gene matches. This CDR3 has 17 amino acids. The CDR3 sequence is CASSSKLAGGPHNEQFF. The CDR3, as DNA: TGTGCCAGCAGCTCCAAACTAGCGGGGGGGCCCCACAATGAGCAGTTCTTC.

This clonotype was observed a few times. This chain connects TRBV6-5 to TRBJ2-3; maybe TRBD2 (5 bases). The CDR3 has 15 residues. Trimming stripped 4 bases from V and 0 bases from J, with 11 bases between. Germline V gives CDR1 MNHEY, CDR2 SVGAGI. The CDR3 region is CASSWTSTSTDTQYF. CDR3 nucleotides: TGTGCCAGCAGTTGGACTTCAACTAGCACAGATACGCAGTATTTT.

J is TRBJ2-5 and V is TRBV6-5; D is possibly TRBD1 or TRBD2 (6 bases each). CDR1 MNHEY and CDR2 SVGAGI come from the germline V gene. V lost 0 bases and J 5 bases, leaving 16 bases between the germline ends. This CDR3 contains 16 residues. The CDR3 is CASSYSVRGQAETQYF. DNA of the CDR3: TGTGCCAGCAGTTACTCTGTCCGGGGGCAGGCGGAGACCCAGTACTTC.

This clonotype was detected only a few times. This chain links TRBV5-4 with TRBJ2-1; tentatively, D is TRBD1 (5 bases). Trimming cost V 4 bases and J 4 bases, with 15 bases left between them. This CDR3 has 15 amino acids. Germline V gives CDR1 SGHNT, CDR2 YYREEE (reference sequence). CDR3 sequence (DNA): TGTGCCAGCAGCCTGGACACTGGAGTTTACAATGAGCAGTTCTTC. As protein: CASSLDTGVYNEQFF.

V gene TRBV28 combines with J gene TRBJ1-4, with D unresolved. Deletions cut 6 bases from V and 8 bases from J, with 7 bases between. Germline V gives CDR1 MDHEN, CDR2 SYDVKM. The CDR3 length is 11 residues. The CDR3 sequence is CASRRGEKLFF. In nucleotides, the CDR3 is TGTGCCAGCAGACGTGGGGAAAAACTGTTTTTT.

This clonotype was detected only a few times. The V and J genes are TRBV9 and TRBJ2-2; D gene ambiguous. CDR3 length: 16 amino acids. Germline V gene lookup returns CDR1 SGDLS and CDR2 YYNGEE. The germline V and J ends were trimmed by 0 bases and 3 bases, with 12 bases remaining between them. In DNA form, the CDR3 reads TGTGCCAGCAGCGTAGAGGCCTCCCGTGACACCGGGGAGCTGTTTTTT. This translates into CASSVEASRDTGELFF.

This chain links TRBV6-2 or TRBV6-3 with TRBJ2-1, with a tentative D call TRBD1 (5 bases). The V end lost 2 bases, the J end lost 0 bases, and 11 bases lay between the germline ends. The CDR3 consists of 16 residues. CDR1 and CDR2 from the germline V gene are MNHEY and SVGEGT. CDR3 region: CASSYTGSPSYNEQFF. For the CDR3, the DNA is TGTGCCAGCAGTTACACAGGCTCCCCCTCCTACAATGAGCAGTTCTTC.

This chain joins TRBV20-1 and TRBJ2-1, with TRBD2 as a possible D gene (6 bases). CDR3 length: 14 amino acids. Germline lookup yields CDR1 DFQATT and CDR2 SNEGSKA (reference sequence). The germline V and J ends were trimmed by 8 bases and 0 bases, with 14 bases remaining between them. Here the CDR3 reads CSLGTPSSYNEQFF. CDR3 bases: TGCAGTCTCGGGACTCCAAGCTCCTACAATGAGCAGTTCTTC.

V and J are TRBV6-4 and TRBJ2-3; 10 positions agree with TRBD2. The CDR3 is 18 amino acids. V dropped 0 bases and J dropped 6; count of bases not matched to a gene: 12. CDR1 and CDR2 (germline): MRHNA, SNTAGT. CDR3 residues: CASSDSIGLAGVSDTQYF. As DNA, the CDR3 is TGTGCCAGCAGTGACTCGATTGGGCTAGCGGGAGTCTCCGATACGCAGTATTTT.

The V and J genes are TRBV18 and TRBJ2-1, with 8 bases matching TRBD2. There are 16 residues in the CDR3. Germline trimming cut 2 bases from V and 8 bases from J; bases unmatched to any gene: 11. Germline CDR1 reads KGHSH; CDR2 reads LQKENI. The chain's CDR3 is CASSPTRSGTSHEQFF. For the CDR3, the DNA is TGTGCCAGCTCACCAACCCGGTCCGGGACTAGTCATGAGCAGTTCTTC.

V and J are TRBV20-1 and TRBJ1-5, with D uncertain. Trimming took 3 bases from V and 3 from J, leaving 6 bases between them. CDR3 length: 12 residues. Germline V lookup: CDR1 DFQATT, CDR2 SNEGSKA (reference sequence). The CDR3 nucleotides read TGCAGTGCTAGGGTCAACAATCAGCCCCAGCATTTT. Amino acids: CSARVNNQPQHF.

The chain has TRBV4-3 and TRBJ1-5; TRBD1 might be the D (6 bases). V gave up 2 bases and J gave up 4 bases, with 12 bases separating them. Germline CDR1 reads LGHNA; CDR2 reads YSLEER. The CDR3 runs to 15 residues. The CDR3 loop is CASSQSRTANQPQHF. In DNA, the CDR3 is TGCGCCAGCAGCCAAAGTAGGACAGCTAATCAGCCCCAGCATTTT.

In this sample, this clonotype turned up a few times. The chain couples TRBV10-3 to TRBJ2-6; 7 positions agree with TRBD2. Germline CDR1 ENHRY, CDR2 SYGVKD. J gave up 0 bases and V 6 bases, and 2 bases lay outside the gene matches. CDR3 length: 15 amino acids. The CDR3 protein is CAIRSGDSGANVLTF. In DNA form, the CDR3 reads TGTGCCATCAGGAGCGGGGACTCTGGGGCCAACGTCCTGACTTTC.

The table lists this clonotype with a few counts. The V gene is TRBV6-5, the J gene TRBJ2-5, with TRBD2 matching 7 bases. This CDR3 is 15 amino acids long. J lost 4 bases, V lost 2 bases, and 7 bases had no gene match. From germline, CDR1 is MNHEY and CDR2 SVGAGI. The CDR3 protein is CASSYGAGEAETQYF. CDR3 DNA: TGTGCCAGCAGTTACGGGGCGGGAGAAGCAGAGACCCAGTACTTC.

This clonotype turned up a few times. The rearrangement joins TRBV7-8 to TRBJ2-3; D is uncertain. Looked up from germline, CDR1 is SGHVS and CDR2 is FQNEAQ. V was trimmed by 5 bases and J by 3 bases, leaving 12 bases between them. CDR3 length: 14 amino acids. The CDR3 protein is CASSPRAVTDTQYF. CDR3 nucleotides: TGTGCCAGCAGCCCCCGGGCAGTGACAGATACGCAGTATTTT. The full variable domain, with the rest looked up from reference TRBV7-8 and TRBJ2-3, is GAGVSQSPRYKVAKRGQDVALRCDPISGHVSLFWYQQALGQGPEFLTYFQNEAQLDKSGLPSDRFFAERPEGSVSTLKIQRTQQEDSAVYLCASSPRAVTDTQYFGPGTRLTVL.

The chain recombines TRBV20-1 with TRBJ2-7, with TRBD2 matching 7 bases. The ends lost 3 bases at V and 0 bases at J; junction bases unmatched: 8. Germline V gene sequence: CDR1 DFQATT, CDR2 SNEGSKA (reference sequence). This CDR3 is 15 amino acids long. CDR3 loop: CSASSPSGNSYEQYF. The DNA for the CDR3 is TGCAGTGCTAGCTCGCCTAGCGGTAACTCCTACGAGCAGTACTTC.

This clonotype turned up a few times. The chain combines TRBV12-3 or TRBV12-4 with TRBJ1-6; unclear D gene. V gave up 0 bases and J gave up 10 bases, with 7 bases separating them. CDR3 length: 13 amino acids. The CDR3 reads CASSLARRSPLHF. CDR3 DNA: TGTGCCAGCAGTTTAGCGAGGCGCTCACCCCTCCACTTT.

The chain couples TRBV12-3 or TRBV12-4 to TRBJ1-1, with TRBD1 as a possible D gene (5 bases). V dropped 6 bases and J dropped 0 bases, with 11 bases sitting between them. This CDR3 is 14 amino acids long. CDR3 nucleotide sequence: TGTGCCAGCAGGTCACAGGAGATGAACACTGAAGCTTTCTTT. Translation: CASRSQEMNTEAFF.